These T cell receptor beta chains were read from a single sample in a study of cytomegalovirus exposure and HLA in healthy donors. Data came from immunoSEQ multiplex PCR; TCRdb stores just in-frame clones and leaves some out. The sample has 100,000 to 150,000 clones; roughly 82% are singletons. Sequencing was performed on PBMCs. The receptors originated from a boy between 10 and 17 years old in good health and CMV-seronegative. CDR3s include the opening cysteine and the closing phenylalanine or tryptophan. A D gene is named only where the DNA matches it firmly. Part of the rows lack a size; the others show once, few, many or a class for expanded clones.

>TRBD1|TRBJ2-2|TRBV7-3|NA
CASSASVDRVNTGELFF
TGTGCCAGCAGCGCTTCGGTCGACAGGGTCAACACCGGGGAGCTGTTTTTT
>TRBD2|TRBJ2-5|TRBV27|NA
CASGTSGETQYF
TGTGCCAGCGGGACTAGCGGAGAGACCCAGTACTTC
>TRBD1|TRBJ1-1|TRBV29-1|NA
CSVHGTANFNTEAFF
TGCAGCGTACACGGGACAGCTAATTTCAACACTGAAGCTTTCTTT
>NA|TRBJ1-3|TRBV6-5|NA
CASSYSKLSGNTIYF
TGTGCCAGCAGTTACTCGAAACTCTCTGGAAACACCATATATTTT
>TRBD2|TRBJ2-1|TRBV6-5|NA
CASSYSSGGYNEQFF
TGTGCCAGCAGTTACTCTAGCGGGGGCTACAATGAGCAGTTCTTC
>NA|TRBJ1-5|TRBV2|NA
CACGQGSVNQPQHF
TGTGCCTGCGGCCAGGGATCGGTCAATCAGCCCCAGCATTTT
>NA|TRBJ2-5|TRBV7-9|NA
CASSLAAPSFQETQYF
TGTGCCAGCAGCTTAGCCGCGCCTAGCTTCCAAGAGACCCAGTACTTC
>NA|TRBJ2-3|TRBV2|NA
CASQSGRTTDTQYF
TGTGCCAGCCAGAGCGGGCGGACCACAGATACGCAGTATTTT
>TRBD2|TRBJ2-3|TRBV4-2|few
CASSQTRLANTDTQYF
TGTGCCAGCAGCCAAACGAGACTAGCGAACACAGATACGCAGTATTTT
>NA|TRBJ2-1|TRBV29-1|NA
CSVEVSGGVYNEQFF
TGCAGCGTTGAAGTATCGGGCGGGGTGTACAATGAGCAGTTCTTC
>TRBD2|TRBJ2-1|TRBV27|NA
CASSLEGLAGGTLADEQFF
TGTGCCAGCAGTTTAGAAGGACTAGCGGGAGGTACACTGGCCGATGAGCAGTTCTTC
>NA|TRBJ1-5|TRBV2|NA
CASSETGVLGNQPQHF
TGTGCCAGCAGTGAAACGGGGGTCCTGGGCAATCAGCCCCAGCATTTT
>NA|TRBJ2-7|TRBV10-3|NA
CAISRDNSYEQYF
TGCGCCATCAGCCGGGACAACTCCTACGAGCAGTACTTC
>NA|TRBJ2-7|TRBV5-4|few
CASSFGSAEQYF
TGTGCCAGCAGCTTCGGCAGCGCCGAGCAGTACTTC
>TRBD2|TRBJ2-3|TRBV4-2|NA
CASSQGQRERADTQYF
TGTGCCAGCAGCCAAGGCCAGCGGGAGAGAGCAGATACGCAGTATTTT
>TRBD2|TRBJ2-3|TRBV5-1|few
CASSFGPSGSSDTQYF
TGCGCCAGCAGCTTTGGGCCTAGCGGGAGCTCCGATACGCAGTATTTT
>NA|TRBJ1-1|TRBV6-5|NA
CASNLGGDTEAFF
TGTGCCAGCAACCTAGGAGGGGATACTGAAGCTTTCTTT
>NA|TRBJ1-5|TRBV6-5|NA
CASSFRGGNQPQHF
TGTGCCAGCAGTTTCCGCGGGGGCAATCAGCCCCAGCATTTT
>NA|TRBJ1-5|TRBV19|few
CASSDRVNQPQHF
TGTGCCAGTAGTGACAGAGTAAATCAGCCCCAGCATTTT
>NA|TRBJ2-7|TRBV7-9|NA
CASRPRGRGNEQYF
TGTGCCAGCAGACCCAGGGGCAGGGGAAACGAGCAGTACTTC
>NA|TRBJ2-1|TRBV13|NA
CASASLDSYNEQFF
TGTGCCAGCGCCTCTTTGGACAGCTACAATGAGCAGTTCTTC
>TRBD2|TRBJ2-2|TRBV6-6|once
CASTWELAINTGELFF
TGTGCCAGCACCTGGGAACTAGCGATTAACACCGGGGAGCTGTTTTTT
>TRBD2|TRBJ2-5|TRBV5-4|NA
CASSPGGATQYF
TGTGCCAGCAGCCCCGGGGGGGCCACCCAGTACTTC
>NA|TRBJ2-5|TRBV29-1|NA
CSIEGAGIETQYF
TGCAGCATTGAAGGAGCAGGGATAGAGACCCAGTACTTC
>TRBD1|TRBJ2-2|TRBV28|once
CASSLSWDRGYTGELFF
TGTGCCAGCAGTTTATCTTGGGACAGGGGGTACACCGGGGAGCTGTTTTTT
>TRBD2|TRBJ2-7|TRBV29-1|NA
CSARLAGVSNEQYF
TGCAGCGCACGACTAGCGGGAGTCTCCAACGAGCAGTACTTC
>TRBD2|TRBJ2-3|TRBV6-5|NA
CASSSAASGSGNTQYF
TGTGCCAGCAGTTCCGCGGCTAGCGGGAGTGGGAATACGCAGTATTTT
>NA|TRBJ2-1|TRBV5-8|NA
CASSFRRSSSYNEQFF
TGTGCCAGCAGCTTCCGCCGTTCGAGCTCCTACAATGAGCAGTTCTTC
>NA|TRBJ2-5|TRBV7-2|NA
CASSFGELRVGETQYF
TGTGCCAGCAGCTTCGGGGAGCTACGGGTCGGAGAGACCCAGTACTTC
>TRBD2|TRBJ2-7|TRBV7-6|NA
CASSPGLAGVKEQYF
TGTGCCAGCAGCCCAGGACTAGCGGGAGTAAAAGAGCAGTACTTC
>TRBD1|TRBJ1-3|TRBV4-1|NA
CASSQGPGSGQGRNTIYF
TGCGCCAGCAGCCAAGGACCCGGGAGCGGACAGGGTCGAAACACCATATATTTT
>NA|TRBJ2-2|TRBV18|NA
CASSPRDTPSGELFF
TGTGCCAGCTCACCCCGGGACACCCCGTCCGGGGAGCTGTTTTTT
>TRBD2|TRBJ2-5|TRBV5-4|NA
CASSETSGSETQYF
TGTGCCAGCAGCGAAACTAGCGGGAGTGAGACCCAGTACTTC
>TRBD2|TRBJ2-3|TRBV7-2|NA
CASSRSQRGSTDTQYF
TGTGCCAGCAGCCGGAGCCAGCGGGGAAGCACAGATACGCAGTATTTT
>TRBD1|TRBJ2-1|TRBV18|NA
CASSPAQGAYNEQFF
TGTGCCAGCTCACCTGCCCAGGGGGCCTACAATGAGCAGTTCTTC
>NA|TRBJ2-2|TRBV6-5|NA
CASSYGLGNTGELFF
TGTGCCAGCAGTTACGGACTGGGGAACACCGGGGAGCTGTTTTTT
>NA|TRBJ1-1|TRBV29-1|NA
CSAEGGMRTEAFF
TGCAGCGCGGAAGGAGGGATGAGGACTGAAGCTTTCTTT
>NA|TRBJ1-5|TRBV7-8|once
CASSEGRQLNQPQHF
TGTGCCAGCAGCGAGGGCAGGCAGCTCAATCAGCCCCAGCATTTT
>NA|TRBJ1-5|TRBV30|once
CAWSVNGGGAQHF
TGTGCCTGGAGTGTAAACGGGGGAGGGGCCCAGCATTTT
>TRBD2|TRBJ2-1|TRBV7-9|NA
CASSSELAGEQFF
TGTGCCAGCAGCTCAGAACTAGCGGGAGAGCAGTTCTTC
>TRBD2|TRBJ2-7|TRBV6-1|NA
CASSGGTSGSLSSYEQYF
TGTGCCAGCAGTGGGGGGACTAGCGGGAGCCTGAGCTCCTACGAGCAGTACTTC
>TRBD2|TRBJ2-1|TRBV5-1|few
CASSTTSGRLTYNEQFF
TGCGCCAGCAGCACCACTAGCGGGAGGTTAACCTACAATGAGCAGTTCTTC
>NA|TRBJ1-1|TRBV9|once
CASSVEAGSRTEAFF
TGTGCCAGCAGCGTAGAGGCCGGGAGTCGCACTGAAGCTTTCTTT
>TRBD1|TRBJ2-2|TRBV10-3|NA
CAISEGQGATGELFF
TGTGCCATCAGTGAAGGACAGGGAGCCACCGGGGAGCTGTTTTTT
>NA|TRBJ1-2|TRBV9|few
CASSAPHAGNPGYTF
TGTGCCAGCAGCGCCCCCCACGCCGGGAATCCCGGCTACACCTTC
>TRBD1|TRBJ1-1|TRBV6-5|once
CASRARGRTEAFF
TGTGCCAGCAGGGCCAGGGGGCGAACTGAAGCTTTCTTT
>NA|TRBJ1-3|TRBV11-2|NA
CASSPPKGLAGNTIYF
TGTGCCAGCAGCCCCCCCAAAGGACTGGCTGGAAACACCATATATTTT
>TRBD2|TRBJ2-4|TRBV5-6|NA
CASTLYGGSKNIQYF
TGTGCCAGCACCCTCTACGGGGGGTCCAAAAACATTCAGTACTTC
>NA|TRBJ2-7|TRBV30|NA
CAWSVRPGQGIGEQYF
TGTGCCTGGAGTGTAAGGCCGGGTCAGGGGATTGGCGAGCAGTACTTC
>NA|TRBJ1-1|TRBV7-2|once
CASSLPGDTEAFF
TGTGCCAGCAGCCTCCCAGGGGACACTGAAGCTTTCTTT
>NA|TRBJ2-3|TRBV5-3|NA
CARSLARLVSVQGQGTDTQYF
TGTGCCAGAAGCTTGGCCCGATTAGTTTCAGTCCAGGGTCAAGGCACAGATACGCAGTATTTT
>TRBD1|TRBJ1-1|TRBV6-6|few
CASSYRQGEWITEAFF
TGTGCCAGCAGTTATCGACAGGGTGAATGGATCACTGAAGCTTTCTTT
>NA|TRBJ1-1|TRBV5-1|NA
CASSQQNSNTEAFF
TGCGCCAGCAGTCAACAGAATTCGAACACTGAAGCTTTCTTT
>TRBD1|TRBJ2-7|TRBV10-1|NA
CASSDAFRGQAYEQYF
TGCGCCAGCAGTGATGCTTTTAGGGGACAGGCCTACGAGCAGTACTTC
>TRBD2|TRBJ2-2|TRBV5-1|NA
CASSLSSGGVTGELFF
TGCGCCAGCAGCTTGTCTAGCGGGGGAGTTACCGGGGAGCTGTTTTTT
>TRBD1|TRBJ2-2|TRBV5-6|NA
CASSLTTGMPTGELFF
TGTGCCAGCAGCTTGACGACAGGGATGCCCACCGGGGAGCTGTTTTTT
>TRBD1|TRBJ1-2|TRBV6-5|NA
CASATGGSYGYTF
TGTGCCAGCGCCACAGGGGGCTCTTATGGCTACACCTTC
>NA|TRBJ2-5|TRBV19|NA
CASSRVSGAAETQYF
TGTGCCAGTAGTAGGGTCAGTGGGGCTGCGGAGACCCAGTACTTC